This entry is about one T cell receptor (beta chain). Its antigen is unidentified. With a much larger clone just one base away, this may be a read error. Amplified TCR beta CDR3 regions were obtained using RNA transcripts as template. HTBI primers were used in a first-round RT-PCR, which preceded a second-round multiplex PCR. TCRdb re-analysed the multiplex PCR reads in MiXCR, keeping a single row per CDR3 protein. In the table there are fewer than 350,000 distinct CDR3 sequences, around a sixth of which are singletons. With a duration under 3 months, ophthalmopathy in the donors showed moderate-to-severe activity, CAS ≥3 and NOSPECS ≥4. This entry comes from a study of Graves' ophthalmopathy and Graves' hyperthyroidism. The CDR3 length is 13 residues. Germline CDR1 reads SGHRS; CDR2 reads YFSETQ. Trimming removed 4 bases at V and 3 bases at J, with 11 bases between. Points from the study as a whole: Sensitivity reached roughly 88% and specificity roughly 81% for a 13-signature model separating ophthalmopathy from stable hyperthyroidism.

Sequencing was done on a sample of peripheral blood. This chain uses TRBV5-1 with TRBJ2-7; a weak D match, TRBD2 (5 bases). The TCR sequence derives from an adult man with Graves' ophthalmopathy. The CDR3 reads CASSPGCLYEQYF. The CDR3 nucleotides read TGCGCCAGCAGCCCGGGGTGCCTCTACGAGCAGTACTTC. Using reference TRBV5-1 and TRBJ2-7 for the parts outside the CDR3, the full variable domain is KAGVTQTPRYLIKTRGQQVTLSCSPISGHRSVSWYQQTPGQGLQFLFEYFSETQRNKGNFPGRFSGRQFSNSRSEMNVSTLELGDSALYLCASSPGCLYEQYFGPGTRLTVT.